The sequence of this T cell receptor (beta chain) was determined in a study of cytomegalovirus exposure and HLA in healthy donors (dated by TCRdb to the late 2010s). Context from the whole study: In an earlier analysis of under 750 of the donors, around 300 Gb of sequence data and 100 million or so unique TCR beta sequences from roughly 200 million T cells were reported. Several DR-DQ haplotypes were treated as single units for association and clustering because of strong linkage in the cohort. The genetic ancestry cluster associated with self-reported Caucasian donors included 81% of the 350 to 500 genotyped donors. High-throughput TCR immunosequencing, statistical association of individual TCRs with disease status, and machine learning were combined to predict cytomegalovirus infection status. Class I and class II HLA loci were covered by the typing at four-digit resolution. On average, approximately 250,000 unique TCR beta nucleotide sequences were sequenced per donor among a few hundred genotyped donors of the cohort, with about 17% of those sequences being non-productive. Donor age, sex, ethnicity and CMV serostatus were compiled alongside the repertoire data. A later analysis re-analyzed previously published TCR beta repertoires from hundreds of donors and added high-resolution HLA genotyping to study TCR occurrence patterns. The study was designed to test whether signatures of past pathogen exposure could be identified by cataloging public T cell receptors. The study used immunosequencing to profile the T cell repertoires of about 670 subjects and linked those repertoires to cytomegalovirus serostatus. The later analysis used no new phenotypic data to find candidate immune exposures, relying instead on TCR beta sequences and their occurrence across donors. An early release that covered approximately 600 HLA-typed donors contained approximately 300 gigabases of sequencing data and 85 million to 100 million unique TCR sequences. A later genetic analysis took genome-wide SNP genotypes for 398 of the 666 donors and used that subset as a discovery cohort. Along with the roughly 670-subject first cohort, a separate validation cohort of over 90 different subjects was used. An earlier analysis of several hundred of the donors applied high-throughput TCR beta sequencing to assess whether each TCR beta V gene segment acted as functional or pseudogenic. All discovery cohort repertoires had been generated using a single sequencing platform. The number of typed donors differed by locus: 629-630 for A, B, C, DRB1 and DQB1; 500 to 550 for DQA1; 606 for DPA1; and 400 to 480 for DPB1. Overall study results and their limits: Sequencing depth was assumed to be roughly uniform across donors in the presence/absence analyses, though that assumption may not hold. The only immune exposure information available for the cohort was CMV serostatus. It was suggested by the authors that the approach could potentially be generalized to other disease states and immunological phenotypes. According to a later analysis, parvovirus B19, influenza, CMV and Epstein-Barr virus appeared linked to several top co-occurrence clusters. In an earlier analysis of several hundred of the donors, most TCR beta V segments were observed in productive rearrangements about 87% or about 30% of the time, broadly matching IMGT annotations. Three of the identified cytomegalovirus-associated TCR beta chains were confirmed in vitro to be specific for cytomegalovirus antigens. An association between a missense DCLRE1C variant and V-gene and J-gene trimming of TCR beta chains was found in a later genetic analysis and replicated in an independent cohort. In both the original and validation cohorts, the classifier was reported to diagnose cytomegalovirus status with high specificity and sensitivity. A further reported finding was that TCR beta sequences accurately predicted the HLA-A and HLA-B alleles for most subjects in the first cohort. Most TCR sequences were observed very rarely across donors, whereas some public TCRs were present in many individuals. At a false discovery rate of 0.05, a later analysis linked 15,000 to 20,000 TCR beta sequences to specific HLA alleles. In a later analysis, TCR association rates were found to vary across HLA loci, with the most associated TCRs seen for DRB1 alleles and the fewest for HLA-C alleles. Because HLA typing was unavailable for some donors at each locus, only the typed subset was used in association tests. Because counts were too low, more than 15 rarely observed V segments, including chromosome 9 orphons, were excluded from the earlier analysis of about 500 of the donors. A later analysis found that HLA-associated TCR beta chains were more clonally expanded and had lower generation probabilities than equally common non-associated chains. Linkage disequilibrium might explain the correlated functional status among segregating V segments, but an unknown experimental factor could not be ruled out. In a later genetic analysis, fewer N-insertions in productive TCRs were reported among donors in an Asian-associated ancestry cluster than the approximately 630-donor mean. The sequencing pipeline was judged likely to have produced a cluster of highly shared sequence variants as a technical artifact. When HLA alleles, especially DR and DQ, strongly co-occurred, TCR associations were difficult to assign to individual alleles. According to a later analysis, most CMV-associated TCR beta chains appeared to be HLA-restricted, and the HLA associations seemed to be driven largely by CMV exposure. In the study, about 150 TCR beta chains were listed as associated with cytomegalovirus. The cohort was sequenced for TCR beta chains only, and without alpha or paired-chain data the features that could be detected were limited. Because the 87-base-pair reads could not distinguish some IMGT-functional V segments, including TRBV6-2 and TRBV6-3, those segments were excluded.

The cohort comprised some 700 healthy bone marrow donors. Cohort members were all nominally healthy when sampled, although unrecorded immune exposures were likely present. The donor was CMV seropositive and belonged to the group of 250 to 300 seropositive cohort members. Each donor provided a peripheral blood sample, and peripheral blood mononuclear cells were used for TCR beta sequencing. The Qiagen DNeasy Blood Extraction Kit was used to extract genomic DNA from the blood cell samples. Comments on this clone: Its antigen remains undetermined. The sample holds no much larger clone one base away, and base qualities are not on file.

The library was generated by the immunoSEQ multiplex PCR assay. For the multiplex PCR, a mixture combining 60 forward primers for TCR Vbeta segments and 13 reverse primers for TCR Jbeta segments was used. The CDR3 region of rearranged TCR beta genes was amplified from genomic DNA with a multiplex PCR assay. On the Illumina HiSeq System, the amplified TCR beta libraries were sequenced as 87-base-pair reads. Per the source publication's procedure: In a later analysis, tens of millions of unique TCR beta chains were counted across the approximately 670 repertoires, and around 11 million of these chains were shared by at least two donors. A nearest-neighbor algorithm error-corrected the raw reads and collapsed the reads into unique sequences, merging closely related sequences to remove PCR and sequencing errors. To assign V, D and J gene segments, CDR3 sequences were aligned to IMGT reference sequences. Each retained sequence needed at least a six-nucleotide match to both a V gene segment and a J gene segment. Rearrangements were classified as productive when the CDR3 lacked stop codons and remained in frame with V and J, and all other rearrangements were classified as non-productive. CDR3 was defined according to IMGT convention as the region running from the second conserved V-encoded cysteine to the conserved J-encoded phenylalanine. In an earlier analysis of 500 to 650 of the donors, sequences lacking an unambiguous match to a single V gene segment were excluded. An earlier analysis of over 450 of the donors classified V segments as functional when productive rearrangements were above 56.7% and as segregating when the standard deviation between donors was above 5%. A statistical classification framework was built for diagnosing cytomegalovirus status from the catalog of TCR beta chain sequences. V and J gene assignment, in a later analysis, came from comparing TCR nucleotide sequences with IMGT/GENE-DB human TR gene sequences. The TCRdist pipeline was used in a later analysis to assign CDR3 sequences and most-parsimonious VDJ recombination scenarios. A later analysis defined each TCR beta chain by its CDR3 amino acid sequence plus V-gene family, and excluded reads lacking a unique V-gene family. In a later analysis, several hundred highly shared, low-generation-probability nucleotide sequences were removed to address suspected cross-contamination and a sequencing artifact. For each public chain, a later analysis derived a clonal expansion index from normalized ranks of inferred template counts within each repertoire. In a later analysis, generation probabilities were computed using a VDJ recombination model fitted to out-of-frame rearrangements, and the results were checked against IGoR. In a later analysis, TCR-TCR, TCR-HLA and TCR-CMV co-occurrence was scored with hypergeometric tests, and a repertoire-size bias correction was applied to TCR pairs. In a later analysis, false discovery rates were estimated by permuting HLA or CMV assignments 20 times. A later analysis grouped co-occurring TCRs with DBSCAN, adding TCRdist sequence similarity when clustering within HLA-allele-positive subsets. Repertoires with fewer than 30,000 or more than 120,000 public chains, plus five repertoires with anomalous nucleotide sharing, were excluded from co-occurrence clustering. What TCRdb holds here is the immuneACCESS table cut down to in-frame rearrangements. Part of the clones is not present; checked against another copy, under half of the missing clones reflect an unresolved V gene, and the others are unexplained. From that table come the V and J calls and clone size; the DNA was used to work out D and trimming. The sample yields around 90,000 clones; around 85% were counted once. Nearly 7.5% of the sample goes to the ten largest clones.

V sheds 0 bases and J sheds 1 base, leaving 9 bases between their ends. The CDR1 and CDR2 encoded by the germline V gene are SGHTA and FQGNSA. From its cysteine to its phenylalanine, the CDR3 spans 15 amino acids. Of the read, only the CDR3 DNA is kept; its 45 bases are in frame from base 1. The chain links TRBV7-2 with TRBJ1-1; no D gene is confidently identified. The receptor comes from a middle-aged man in good health and CMV-seropositive. Sequencing was performed on PBMCs. The sequenced DNA: TGTGCCAGCAGCTTAGCATCGGAGAGGAACACTGAAGCTTTCTTT. It specifies CASSLASERNTEAFF.